The clone carrying this T cell receptor (beta chain) was seen only a few times. This entry belongs to a study of blood T cell repertoires in COVID-19. Study details: T cells, B-cell-depleted T cells, or PBMCs provided the cDNA or gDNA that served as material.

The authors' processing: Amplification of reference gene primers provided the estimated nucleated cell counts. Data came from immunoSEQ multiplex PCR; TCRdb stores just in-frame clones and leaves some out. V and J calls and clone size are copied from that table; D and trimming were computed from the DNA. The data hold 200,000 to 250,000 clones, with 70% to 90% observed a single time. Unmatched junction bases numbered 6, after V lost 4 bases and J lost 7 bases. CDR1 MDHEN and CDR2 SYDVKM come from the germline V gene. CDR3 length: 13 residues. The sequence was obtained from a man between 18 and 35 years old with active or convalescent COVID-19. Sequenced sample: peripheral blood. V gene TRBV28 combines with J gene TRBJ1-1, with 7 positions matching TRBD1. The CDR3 region has the DNA TGTGCCAGCAGTTGGACAGGAGTCTTTGAAGCTTTCTTT. This gives the protein CASSWTGVFEAFF.